This TCR beta chain was sequenced during a study of beta chain features in type 1 diabetes. For the study at large: When patients were set against healthy donors, age, gender and cell yields were similar.

Worth noting for this clone: Its antigen is not known.

Study results and limitations: People with Type 1 diabetes carried modestly yet significantly shorter TCRB CDR3s in all four CD4+ subsets. Comparison showed that naive, central memory and Treg TCRB repertoires appeared more similar among patients than among healthy donors.

V gave up 10 bases and J gave up 4 bases; unmatched junction bases: 8. The germline gives CDR1 MNHNS, CDR2 SASEGT. This CDR3 is 13 amino acids long. Expressed TCRB transcripts were sequenced, since all the RNA that had been isolated was reverse transcribed. Sequencing was performed with immunoSEQ multiplex PCR; in TCRdb, only in-frame clones are kept and a portion is missing. Here the sample spans roughly 400,000 clones, roughly a tenth being singletons. Every participating donor gave one draw, a heparinised blood sample averaging approximately 120 mL. Sequences were obtained from central memory CD4+ T cells from blood. The receptor was derived from a man under 40 with type 1 diabetes. The V gene is TRBV6-1, the J gene TRBJ2-7; 9 bases map to TRBD1. This CDR3 is CATLKQGAYEQYF. CDR3 sequence (DNA): TGTGCCACCCTGAAACAGGGGGCTTACGAGCAGTACTTC.